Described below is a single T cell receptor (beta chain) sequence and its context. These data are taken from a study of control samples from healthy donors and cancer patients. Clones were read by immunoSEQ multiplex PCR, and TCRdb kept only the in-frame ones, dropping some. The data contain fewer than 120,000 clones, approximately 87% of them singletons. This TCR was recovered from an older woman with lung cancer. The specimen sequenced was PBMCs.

The CDR3 nucleotides read TGTGCCAGCAGCTTAAAGGGCCCCCGCTCCCGCCCCGGGGAGACGAGCGAGACCCAGTACTTC. Translating it yields CASSLKGPRSRPGETSETQYF. V and J are TRBV7-3 and TRBJ2-5, with a tentative D call TRBD2 (5 bases). This CDR3 is built from 21 residues. CDR1 and CDR2 from the germline V gene are SGHTA and FQGTGA. Trimming took off 1 base at V and 5 bases at J, with 32 bases between the two ends.